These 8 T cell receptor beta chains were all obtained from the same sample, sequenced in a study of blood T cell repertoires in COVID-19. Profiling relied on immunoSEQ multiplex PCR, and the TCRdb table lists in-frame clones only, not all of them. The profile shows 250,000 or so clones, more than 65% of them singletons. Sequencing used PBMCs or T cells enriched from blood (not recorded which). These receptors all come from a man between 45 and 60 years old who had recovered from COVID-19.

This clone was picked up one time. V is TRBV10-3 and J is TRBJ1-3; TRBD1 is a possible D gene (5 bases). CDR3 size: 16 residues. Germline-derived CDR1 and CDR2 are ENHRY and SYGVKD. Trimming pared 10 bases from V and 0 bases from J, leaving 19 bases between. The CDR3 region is CATADPGGYSGNTIYF. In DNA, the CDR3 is TGTGCCACTGCGGACCCCGGGGGGTACTCTGGAAACACCATATATTTT.

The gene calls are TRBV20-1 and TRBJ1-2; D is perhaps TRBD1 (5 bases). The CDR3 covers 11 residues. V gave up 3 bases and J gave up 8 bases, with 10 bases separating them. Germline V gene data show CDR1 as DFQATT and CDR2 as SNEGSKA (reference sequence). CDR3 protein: CSASQTVGYTF. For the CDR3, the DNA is TGCAGTGCTAGCCAGACAGTCGGCTACACCTTC.

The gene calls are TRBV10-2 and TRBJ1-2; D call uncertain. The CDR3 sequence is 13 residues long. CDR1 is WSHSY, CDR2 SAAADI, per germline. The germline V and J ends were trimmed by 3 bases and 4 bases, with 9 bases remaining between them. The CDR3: CASSDTEVYGYTF. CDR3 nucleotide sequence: TGCGCCAGCAGTGACACAGAAGTCTATGGCTACACCTTC.

The CDR3 DNA reads as TGCGCCAGCAGCTTGGGGAGAGTTTATGAAGCTTTCTTT. Its translation: CASSLGRVYEAFF. The chain combines TRBV5-1 with TRBJ1-1; no clear D gene. CDR1 SGHRS and CDR2 YFSETQ come from the germline V gene. Trimming removed 0 bases at V and 7 bases at J, with 10 bases between. The CDR3 is 13 residues long.

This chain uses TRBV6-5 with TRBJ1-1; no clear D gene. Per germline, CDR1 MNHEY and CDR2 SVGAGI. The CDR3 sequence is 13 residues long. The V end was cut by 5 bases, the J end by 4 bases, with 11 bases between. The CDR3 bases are TGTGCCAGCAGTCTACTAACCGGCACTGAAGCTTTCTTT. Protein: CASSLLTGTEAFF.

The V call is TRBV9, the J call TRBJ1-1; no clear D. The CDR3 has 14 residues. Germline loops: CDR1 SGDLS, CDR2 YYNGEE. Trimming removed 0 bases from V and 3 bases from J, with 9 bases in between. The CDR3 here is CASSVVSQDTEAFF. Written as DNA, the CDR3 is TGTGCCAGCAGCGTAGTATCCCAGGACACTGAAGCTTTCTTT.

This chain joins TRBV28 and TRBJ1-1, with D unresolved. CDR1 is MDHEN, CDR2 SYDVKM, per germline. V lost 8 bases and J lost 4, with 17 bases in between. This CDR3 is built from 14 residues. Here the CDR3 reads CASGGSPKGTEAFF. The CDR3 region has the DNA TGTGCCAGCGGCGGGTCTCCCAAGGGCACTGAAGCTTTCTTT.

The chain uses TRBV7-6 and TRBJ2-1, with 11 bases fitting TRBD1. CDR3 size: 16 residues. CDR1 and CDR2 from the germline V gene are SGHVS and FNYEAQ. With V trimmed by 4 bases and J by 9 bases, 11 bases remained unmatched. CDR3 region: CASSWFRDRGTREQFF. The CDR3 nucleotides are TGTGCCAGCAGCTGGTTCCGGGACAGGGGGACGCGTGAGCAGTTCTTC.